A single sample gave rise to the 8 T cell receptor beta chains below, sequenced in a study of blood T cell repertoires in COVID-19. Sequenced by immunoSEQ multiplex PCR; TCRdb stores in-frame clones only, minus some. The sample shows more than 250,000 clones, around 87% of them seen only once. The specimen sequenced was peripheral blood. These receptors all come from a woman aged 25-40 years who had recovered from COVID-19.

DNA of the CDR3: TGTGCCAGTAGTCAGGGTTGGCAGCCCCAGCATTTT. It translates to CASSQGWQPQHF. The chain recombines TRBV19 with TRBJ1-5, with D possibly being TRBD1 (5 bases). Trimming shortened V by 5 bases and J by 7 bases, and 9 bases separated the two germline ends. This CDR3 has 12 amino acids. Germline lookup yields CDR1 LNHDA and CDR2 SQIVND (reference sequence).

The sample holds a few counts of this clone. The chain uses TRBV5-8 and TRBJ2-1; 11 nucleotides line up with TRBD2. In germline, CDR1 is SGHTS, CDR2 YDEGEE. The CDR3 covers 17 residues. V dropped 5 bases and J dropped 0; count of bases not matched to a gene: 7. CDR3 sequence: CASRKTSGESSYNEQFF. The DNA for the CDR3 is TGTGCCAGCAGGAAGACTAGCGGGGAAAGCTCCTACAATGAGCAGTTCTTC.

The chain carries TRBV7-9 and TRBJ1-1; D unclear. Trimming left V 3 bases short and J 10 bases short, with 15 bases between. CDR1 and CDR2 from the germline V gene are SEHNR and FQNEAQ (reference sequence). The CDR3 covers 13 residues. The CDR3 region has the DNA TGTGCCAGCAGCTTGACACCGAGTCTCGGAGCTTTCTTT. Translation gives CASSLTPSLGAFF.

In regard to this clone: This sample includes further DNA sequences coding for the same CDR3. The chain employs TRBV6-1 and TRBJ2-3, with 11 bases aligning to TRBD2. V gave up 2 bases and J gave up 4 bases; unmatched junction bases: 2. In germline, CDR1 is MNHNS, CDR2 SASEGT. The CDR3 consists of 15 residues. CDR3 residues: CASSELAGGPDTQYF. The CDR3 DNA reads TGTGCCAGCAGTGAATTAGCGGGAGGGCCAGATACGCAGTATTTT.

This chain links TRBV4-3 with TRBJ2-7, with 9 bases that match TRBD2. The ends lost 3 bases at V and 3 bases at J; junction bases unmatched: 6. Germline assignment: CDR1 LGHNA and CDR2 YSLEER. The CDR3 extends over 15 amino acids. In nucleotides, the CDR3 is TGCGCCAGCAGCCACCGACTAGCGGAGAGCTACGAGCAGTACTTC. Residues: CASSHRLAESYEQYF.

In its sample, this clone was seen a few times. Other nucleotide sequences in the sample specify the same CDR3. J is TRBJ2-2 and V is TRBV6-5; 11 nucleotides match TRBD2. Germline values: CDR1 MNHEY, CDR2 SVGAGI. The trim removed 4 bases at V and 3 bases at J, leaving 1 base unmatched. CDR3 size: 15 residues. Written as DNA, the CDR3 is TGTGCCAGCAGTTTAGCGGGAGGGGACACCGGGGAGCTGTTTTTT. Translation gives CASSLAGGDTGELFF.

In nucleotides, the CDR3 is TGCGCCAGCAGCTTCAATAGCGGGACCGCCTACGAGCAGTACTTC. Translation: CASSFNSGTAYEQYF. This chain links TRBV4-3 with TRBJ2-7, with 8 bases that match TRBD2. The CDR3 has 15 amino acids. Germline V CDR1 and CDR2: LGHNA, YSLEER. Trimming removed 5 bases from V and 2 bases from J; junction bases left unmatched: 8.

The V call is TRBV13, the J call TRBJ2-7; tentatively, D is TRBD1 (6 bases). CDR3 length equals 14 residues. Trimming left V 3 bases short and J 4 bases short, with 13 bases between. In germline, CDR1 is PRHDT, CDR2 FYEKMQ (reference sequence). CDR3 DNA: TGTGCCAGCAGCTTGGGGACACAGGAGTACGAGCAGTACTTC. Translation gives CASSLGTQEYEQYF.